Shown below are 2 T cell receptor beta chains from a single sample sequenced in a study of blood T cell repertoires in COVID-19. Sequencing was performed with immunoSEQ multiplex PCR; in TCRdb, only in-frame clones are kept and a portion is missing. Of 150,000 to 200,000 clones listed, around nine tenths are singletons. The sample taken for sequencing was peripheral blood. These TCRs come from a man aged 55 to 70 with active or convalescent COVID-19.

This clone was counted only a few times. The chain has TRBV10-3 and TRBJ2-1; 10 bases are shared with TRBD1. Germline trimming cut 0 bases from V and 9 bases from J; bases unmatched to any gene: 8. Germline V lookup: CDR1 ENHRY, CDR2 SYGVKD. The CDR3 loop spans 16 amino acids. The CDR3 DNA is TGTGCCATCAGTGAGTCGGCGACAGGGGGCAGGGGTGAGCAGTTCTTC. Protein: CAISESATGGRGEQFF.

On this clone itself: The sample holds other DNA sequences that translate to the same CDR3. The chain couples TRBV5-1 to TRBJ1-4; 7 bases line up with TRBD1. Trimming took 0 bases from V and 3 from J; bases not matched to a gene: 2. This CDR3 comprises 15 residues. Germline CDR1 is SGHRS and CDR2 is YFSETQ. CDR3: CASSLVGTANEKLFF. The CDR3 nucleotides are TGCGCCAGCAGCTTGGTCGGGACAGCTAATGAAAAACTGTTTTTT.